The 2 T cell receptor beta chains listed next were all sequenced from one sample in a study of PD-1 blockade in classical Hodgkin lymphoma. Relapse after autologous stem cell transplantation occurred in every patient, and brentuximab vedotin exposure varied. Sequencing used immunoSEQ multiplex PCR; TCRdb keeps in-frame clones, though not all of them. The sample has roughly 30,000 clones, around four fifths seen once. Source: peripheral blood mononuclear cells (PBMCs), taken before the second cycle of nivolumab. The receptors were gathered from a human donor with classical Hodgkin lymphoma.

This chain uses TRBV11-2 with TRBJ2-7, with TRBD1 matching 9 bases. The junction had 8 bases not matched to a gene; V was cut back by 5 bases and J by 6 bases. This CDR3 has 14 residues. Germline CDR1 reads SGHAT; CDR2 reads FQNNGV. The DNA for the CDR3 is TGTGCCAGCAGCCTCGGGACAGGGAATAGCGAGCAGTACTTC. This sequence encodes CASSLGTGNSEQYF.

This chain connects TRBV5-4 to TRBJ1-5, with D uncertain. The CDR3 totals 14 residues. V was shortened by 2 bases and J by 2 bases, with 8 bases between the two germline ends. Germline CDR1 reads SGHNT; CDR2 reads YYREEE (reference sequence). As DNA, the CDR3 is TGTGCCAGCAGCTTCGGTAAGGGCAATCAGCCCCAGCATTTT. Encoded protein: CASSFGKGNQPQHF.